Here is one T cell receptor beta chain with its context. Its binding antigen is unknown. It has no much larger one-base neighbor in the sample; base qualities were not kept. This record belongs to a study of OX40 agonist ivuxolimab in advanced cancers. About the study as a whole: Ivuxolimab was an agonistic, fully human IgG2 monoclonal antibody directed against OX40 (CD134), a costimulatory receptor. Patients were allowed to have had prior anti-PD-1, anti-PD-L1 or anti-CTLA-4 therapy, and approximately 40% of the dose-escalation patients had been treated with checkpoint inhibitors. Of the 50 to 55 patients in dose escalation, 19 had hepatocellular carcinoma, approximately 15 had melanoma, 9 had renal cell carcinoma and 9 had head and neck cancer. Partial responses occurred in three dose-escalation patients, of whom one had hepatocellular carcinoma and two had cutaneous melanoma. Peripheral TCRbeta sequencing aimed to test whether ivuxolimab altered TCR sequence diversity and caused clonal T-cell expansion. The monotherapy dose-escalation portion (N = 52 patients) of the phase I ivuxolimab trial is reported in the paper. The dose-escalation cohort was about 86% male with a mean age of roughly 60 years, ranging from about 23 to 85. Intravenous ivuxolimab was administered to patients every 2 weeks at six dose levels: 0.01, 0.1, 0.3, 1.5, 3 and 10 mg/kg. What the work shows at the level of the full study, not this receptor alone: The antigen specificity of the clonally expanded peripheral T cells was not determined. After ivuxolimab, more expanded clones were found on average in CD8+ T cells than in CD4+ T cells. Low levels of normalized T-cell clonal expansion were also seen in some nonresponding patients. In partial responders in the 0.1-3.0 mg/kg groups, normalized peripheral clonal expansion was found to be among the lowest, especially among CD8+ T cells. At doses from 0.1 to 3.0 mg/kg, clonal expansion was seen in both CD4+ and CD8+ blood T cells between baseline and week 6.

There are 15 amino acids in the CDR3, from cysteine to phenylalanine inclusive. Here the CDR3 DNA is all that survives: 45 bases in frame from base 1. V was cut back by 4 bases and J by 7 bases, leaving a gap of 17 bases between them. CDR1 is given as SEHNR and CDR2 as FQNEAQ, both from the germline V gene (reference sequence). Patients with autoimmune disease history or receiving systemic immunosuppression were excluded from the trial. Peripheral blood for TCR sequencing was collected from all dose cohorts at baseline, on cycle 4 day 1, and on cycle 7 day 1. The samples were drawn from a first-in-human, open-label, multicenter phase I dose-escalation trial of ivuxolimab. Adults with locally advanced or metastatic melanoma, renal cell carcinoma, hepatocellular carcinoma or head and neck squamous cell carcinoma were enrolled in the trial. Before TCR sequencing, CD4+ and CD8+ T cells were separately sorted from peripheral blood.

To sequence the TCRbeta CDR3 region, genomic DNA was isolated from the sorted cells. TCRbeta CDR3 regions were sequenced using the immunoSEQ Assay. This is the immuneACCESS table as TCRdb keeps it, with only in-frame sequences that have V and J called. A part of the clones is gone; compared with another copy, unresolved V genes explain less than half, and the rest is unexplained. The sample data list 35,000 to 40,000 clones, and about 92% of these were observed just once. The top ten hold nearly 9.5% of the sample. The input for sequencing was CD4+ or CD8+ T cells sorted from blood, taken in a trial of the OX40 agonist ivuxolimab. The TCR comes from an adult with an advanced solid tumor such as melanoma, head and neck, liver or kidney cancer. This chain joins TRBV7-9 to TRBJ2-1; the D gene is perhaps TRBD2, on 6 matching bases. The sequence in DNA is TGTGCCAGCAGCTGGCCAGAGGGAGGTCGGAATGAGCAGTTCTTC. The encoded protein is CASSWPEGGRNEQFF.